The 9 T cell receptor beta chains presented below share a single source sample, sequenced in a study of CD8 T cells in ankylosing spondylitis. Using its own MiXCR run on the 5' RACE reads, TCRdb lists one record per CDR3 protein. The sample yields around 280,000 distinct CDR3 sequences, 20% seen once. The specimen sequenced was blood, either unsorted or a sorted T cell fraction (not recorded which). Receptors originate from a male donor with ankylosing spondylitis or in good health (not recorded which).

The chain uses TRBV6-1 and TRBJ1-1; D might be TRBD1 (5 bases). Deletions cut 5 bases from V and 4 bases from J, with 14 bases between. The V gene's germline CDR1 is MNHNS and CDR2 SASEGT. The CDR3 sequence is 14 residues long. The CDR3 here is CASSPRVSSTEAFF. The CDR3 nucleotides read TGTGCCAGCAGTCCCAGGGTTAGTAGCACTGAAGCTTTCTTT.

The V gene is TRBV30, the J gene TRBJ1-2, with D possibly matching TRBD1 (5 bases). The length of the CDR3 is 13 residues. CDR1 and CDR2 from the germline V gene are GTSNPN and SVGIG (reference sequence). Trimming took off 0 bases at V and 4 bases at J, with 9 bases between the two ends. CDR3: CAWSVRGVYGYTF. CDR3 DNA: TGTGCCTGGAGTGTAAGGGGCGTCTATGGCTACACCTTC.

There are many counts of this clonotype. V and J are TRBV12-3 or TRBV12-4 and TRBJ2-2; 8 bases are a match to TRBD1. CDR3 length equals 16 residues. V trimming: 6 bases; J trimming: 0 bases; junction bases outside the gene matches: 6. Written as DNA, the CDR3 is TGTGCCAGCAGCAACAGGGGGAGAACGAACACCGGGGAGCTGTTTTTT. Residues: CASSNRGRTNTGELFF.

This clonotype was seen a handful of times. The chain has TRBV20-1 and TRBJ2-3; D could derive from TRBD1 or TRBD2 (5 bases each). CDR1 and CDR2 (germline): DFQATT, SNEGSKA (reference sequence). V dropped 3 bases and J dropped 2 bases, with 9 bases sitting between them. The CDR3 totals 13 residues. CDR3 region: CSASRDVTDTQYF. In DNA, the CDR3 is TGCAGTGCTAGTCGGGACGTCACAGATACGCAGTATTTT.

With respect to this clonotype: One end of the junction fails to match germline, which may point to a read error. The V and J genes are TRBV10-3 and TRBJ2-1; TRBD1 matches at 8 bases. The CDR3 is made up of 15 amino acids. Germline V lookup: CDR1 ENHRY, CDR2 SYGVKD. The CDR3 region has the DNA TGTGCCATCAGGGGACAGGCCAGCTCCTACAATGGGCAGTTCTTC. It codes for CAIRGQASSYNGQFF.

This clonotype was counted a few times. CDR3 DNA: TGCAGTGCTAGAGTAAGCGTCGGGGGAGGTGAAAAACTGTTTTTT. Its protein product is CSARVSVGGGEKLFF. The chain links TRBV20-1 to TRBJ1-4, with D perhaps matching TRBD1 (5 bases). Trimming stripped 1 base from V and 7 bases from J, with 16 bases between. This CDR3 spans 15 amino acids. Germline assignment: CDR1 DFQATT and CDR2 SNEGSKA (reference sequence).

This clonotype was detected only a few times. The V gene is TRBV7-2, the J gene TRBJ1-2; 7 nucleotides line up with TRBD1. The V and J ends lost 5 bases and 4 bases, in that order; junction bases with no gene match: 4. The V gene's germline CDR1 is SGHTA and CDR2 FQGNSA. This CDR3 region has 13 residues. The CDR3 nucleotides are TGTGCCAGCAGCCGGACAGGCATCTATGGCTACACCTTC. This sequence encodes CASSRTGIYGYTF.

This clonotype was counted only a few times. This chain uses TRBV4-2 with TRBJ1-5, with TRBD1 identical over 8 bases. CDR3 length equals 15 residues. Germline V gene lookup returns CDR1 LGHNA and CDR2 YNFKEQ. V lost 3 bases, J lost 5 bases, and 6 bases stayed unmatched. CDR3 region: CASSHGTGLDQPQHF. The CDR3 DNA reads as TGTGCCAGCAGCCATGGGACAGGCCTCGATCAGCCCCAGCATTTT.

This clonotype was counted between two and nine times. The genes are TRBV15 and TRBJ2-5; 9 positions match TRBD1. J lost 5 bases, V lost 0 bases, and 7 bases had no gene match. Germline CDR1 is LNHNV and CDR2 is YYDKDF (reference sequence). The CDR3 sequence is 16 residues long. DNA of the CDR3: TGTGCCACCAGCAGAGATGGGACAGGGTTTGTGGAGACCCAGTACTTC. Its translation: CATSRDGTGFVETQYF.